This T cell receptor (beta chain) was identified in a study of shared clonotypes between healthy human individuals. Background on the study: Donors, aged 18 to 49, were a couple of women and three men. Points from the study as a whole: What naive subsets generally showed was a larger estimated richness than memory subsets showed.

As concerns this clone: Its antigen is not identified.

Samples underwent the assay at deep level. Some clones are missing from TCRdb's copy, which holds only in-frame ones; the method was immunoSEQ multiplex PCR. The sample lists some 1 million clones, approximately 70% occurring once. Germline lookup yields CDR1 DFQATT and CDR2 SNEGSKA (reference sequence). Trimming took off 6 bases at V and 7 bases at J, with 13 bases between the two ends. The CDR3 has 11 residues. Sequencing was performed on memory CD4+ T cells sorted from blood. The sample's subset: CD45RA-negative fraction. The chain links TRBV20-1 to TRBJ2-7; the D gene is possibly TRBD2 (5 bases). The clonotype was recovered from a young man in good health. The CDR3 spells CSAQRSGEQYF. In DNA form, the CDR3 reads TGCAGTGCACAGAGGTCGGGGGAGCAGTACTTC.